This T cell receptor (beta chain) was recovered during a study of shared clonotypes between healthy human individuals. V lost 8 bases to trimming and J lost 4 bases; unmatched junction nucleotides: 19. The germline CDR1 and CDR2 sequences are WSHSY and SAAADI. CDR3 length equals 17 residues. Measured with immunoSEQ multiplex PCR; TCRdb has only the in-frame clones, and not every one. This sample has 800,000 to 1,200,000 clones, with around 78% found just once. The study separated CD4+ cells into CD45RA+ naive and CD45RA-negative memory subsets. Details on this clone: Its antigen is undetermined.

Study results and limitations: A few donors held about 4.6% of naive CD4 clonotypes in common.

Sequencing was done on a sample of memory CD4+ T cells from PBMCs. Subset defined: CD45RA-negative fraction. This sequence was found in a young man in good health. Some clones in this sample may be carry-over from other donors' samples. The V call is TRBV10-2, the J call TRBJ2-7, with 8 bases lining up with TRBD2. The chain's CDR3 is CASCSLAGRPGAYEQYF. In DNA form, the CDR3 reads TGCGCCAGCTGTTCCCTAGCGGGCCGGCCGGGGGCTTACGAGCAGTACTTC.